The sequence of this T cell receptor beta chain was determined in a study of OX40 agonist ivuxolimab in advanced cancers. Study-wide context: Patients were dosed with the agonistic anti-OX40 (CD134) antibody ivuxolimab.

Autoimmune disease history or systemic immunosuppression barred patients. The investigators sampled blood at baseline, at cycle 4 day 1, and at cycle 7 day 1. Generated by immunoSEQ multiplex PCR, the TCRdb table keeps only in-frame clones and is missing some. The top ten hold about 1.3% of the sample, which has 70,000 or so clones, nearly 90% seen once. CDR3 length equals 17 residues. The V end lost 4 bases, the J end lost 2 bases, and 15 bases lay between the germline ends. The V gene's germline CDR1 is MGHRA and CDR2 YSYEKL. This receptor was taken from an adult with an advanced solid tumor such as melanoma, head and neck, liver or kidney cancer. J is TRBJ1-6 and V is TRBV4-1, with D unclear. The material sequenced was CD4+ or CD8+ T cells sorted from blood, taken in a trial of the OX40 agonist ivuxolimab. The CDR3 spells CASSLKANEAYNSPLHF. CDR3 in DNA: TGCGCCAGCAGCCTGAAGGCAAACGAGGCCTATAATTCACCCCTCCACTTT.